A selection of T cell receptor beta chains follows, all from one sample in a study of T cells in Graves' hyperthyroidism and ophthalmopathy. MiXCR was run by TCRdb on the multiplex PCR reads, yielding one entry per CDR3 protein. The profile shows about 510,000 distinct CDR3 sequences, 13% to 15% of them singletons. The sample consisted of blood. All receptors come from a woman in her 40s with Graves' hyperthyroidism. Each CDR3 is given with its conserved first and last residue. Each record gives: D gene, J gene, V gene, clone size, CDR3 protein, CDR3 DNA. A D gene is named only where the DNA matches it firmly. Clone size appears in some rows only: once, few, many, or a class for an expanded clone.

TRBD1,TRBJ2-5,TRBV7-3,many,CASSLNFGRGQETQYF,TGTGCCAGCAGCTTAAACTTTGGCAGGGGGCAAGAGACCCAGTACTTC
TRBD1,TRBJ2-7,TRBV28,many,CASRSPGQGWVEQYF,TGTGCCAGCAGATCTCCGGGACAGGGGTGGGTCGAGCAGTACTTC
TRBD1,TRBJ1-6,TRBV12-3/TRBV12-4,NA,CASSLATGELPLHF,TGTGCCAGCAGTTTAGCGACAGGGGAATTACCCCTCCACTTT
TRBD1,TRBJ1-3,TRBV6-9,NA,CASSYGGQLPSGNTIYF,TGTGCCAGCAGTTACGGGGGACAGCTCCCATCTGGAAACACCATATATTTT
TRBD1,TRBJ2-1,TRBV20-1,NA,CSAYRGDRGVNEQFF,TGCAGTGCTTACCGGGGGGACAGGGGAGTTAATGAGCAGTTCTTC
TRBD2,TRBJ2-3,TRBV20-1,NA,CSARGTVGGEDTQYF,TGCAGTGCTAGAGGTACCGTGGGAGGGGAAGATACGCAGTATTTT
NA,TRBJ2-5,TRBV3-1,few,CASSHPPEQETQYF,TGTGCCAGCAGCCACCCCCCGGAGCAGGAGACCCAGTACTTC
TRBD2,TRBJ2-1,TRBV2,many,CASGEAGAPYNEQFF,TGTGCCAGCGGTGAAGCGGGAGCCCCCTACAATGAGCAGTTCTTC
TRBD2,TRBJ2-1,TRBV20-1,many,CSAPGLAGMGEQFF,TGCAGTGCTCCTGGACTAGCGGGAATGGGAGAGCAGTTCTTC
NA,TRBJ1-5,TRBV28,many,CASSFSGNQPQHF,TGTGCCAGCAGTTTTTCCGGAAATCAGCCCCAGCATTTT
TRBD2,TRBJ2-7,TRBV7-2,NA,CASSHSGKGSYEQYF,TGTGCCAGCAGTCATAGCGGGAAGGGCTCCTACGAGCAGTACTTC
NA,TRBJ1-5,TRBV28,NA,CASTLLGGQETISNQPQHF,TGTGCCAGCACCTTATTGGGAGGACAAGAGACGATTAGCAATCAGCCCCAGCATTTT
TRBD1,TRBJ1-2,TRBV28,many,CASSLSTGVYGYTF,TGTGCCAGCAGTTTATCAACAGGGGTCTATGGCTACACCTTC
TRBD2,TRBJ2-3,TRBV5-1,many,CASSPLSSGTVTDTQYF,TGCGCCAGCAGCCCTCTCTCTAGCGGGACGGTCACAGATACGCAGTATTTT
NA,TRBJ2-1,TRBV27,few,CASSSAGVDQFF,TGTGCCAGCAGCTCAGCGGGTGTTGATCAGTTCTTC
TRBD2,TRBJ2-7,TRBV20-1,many,CSAEKTSGRINSYEQYF,TGCAGTGCAGAGAAGACTAGCGGGAGGATTAACTCCTACGAGCAGTACTTC
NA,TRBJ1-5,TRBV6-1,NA,CASSEVGLGGQPQHF,TGTGCCAGCAGTGAAGTGGGGCTTGGGGGTCAGCCCCAGCATTTT
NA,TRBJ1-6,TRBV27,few,CASTLGGEGSYNSPLHF,TGTGCCAGCACCCTCGGGGGGGAAGGCTCCTATAATTCACCCCTCCACTTT
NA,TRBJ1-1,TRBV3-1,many,CASSQESSTEAFF,TGTGCCAGCAGCCAAGAATCCAGCACTGAAGCTTTCTTT
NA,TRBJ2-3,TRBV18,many,CASSLGDRTDTQYF,TGTGCCAGCTCATTAGGCGACCGCACAGATACGCAGTATTTT
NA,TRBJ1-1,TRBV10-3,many,CAISVSQQGAEAFF,TGTGCCATCAGTGTATCACAACAGGGCGCTGAAGCTTTCTTT
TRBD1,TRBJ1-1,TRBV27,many,CASSLLGQGGTEAFF,TGTGCCAGCAGTTTATTAGGGCAGGGGGGCACTGAAGCTTTCTTT
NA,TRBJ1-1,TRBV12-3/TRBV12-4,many,CASTSIAGRSEAFF,TGTGCCAGCACCAGTATCGCTGGGCGTTCTGAAGCTTTCTTT